At least ten counts were recorded for the clone carrying this TCR beta chain. Two oligonucleotides, mixed equimolar, formed the beta constant-region primer covering TRBC1 and TRBC2. From the UMI-ligation and nested PCR reads, TCRdb called clonotypes with MiXCR, one entry per CDR3 protein. Here the sample spans 120,000 to 150,000 distinct CDR3 sequences, about a sixth being singletons. Cells stained for CD3, CD4, CD8, CD45RA, CD27 and viability were sorted into four CD45RA/CD27 subsets. CDR1 and CDR2 from the germline V gene are SNHLY and FYNNEI. The CDR3 covers 15 residues. V shed 3 bases, J shed 4 bases, and the junction held 4 bases outside the gene matches. The record originates from a study of naive and memory T cell subsets.

This receptor was taken from a human donor in good health. The sequencing sample was made of naive CD4+ T cells from blood. This chain links TRBV2 with TRBJ2-1, with 9 bases that match TRBD1. CDR3 nucleotide sequence: TGTGCCAGCAGTGAGGAGGGACAGGGTTACAATGAGCAGTTCTTC. Amino acids: CASSEEGQGYNEQFF.